This T cell receptor (beta chain) appears in the sequencing data of a study of shared clonotypes between healthy human individuals. Findings and caveats of the study: Large depth notwithstanding, sorted-subset sequencing proved incomplete by rarefaction.

The CDR3 sequence is 14 residues long. V shed 0 bases and J shed 8 bases, with 12 bases lying between them. The germline V gene has CDR1 SGHNT and CDR2 YYREEE (reference sequence). Data came from immunoSEQ multiplex PCR; TCRdb stores just in-frame clones and leaves some out. Altogether about 1.5 million clones are present, approximately 97% being singletons, with the ten largest covering 1% to 1.5%. As concerns this clone: Antigen unknown.

The receptor comes from a man younger than 40 in good health. This sequence joins TRBV5-4 and TRBJ2-1; a possible D gene is TRBD2 (5 bases). Input material: naive CD4+ T cells sorted from blood. Subset given: CD45RA+ positively selected. The CDR3 sequence is CASSLGTDLYEQFF. CDR3 DNA: TGTGCCAGCAGCTTGGGGACTGATCTTTATGAGCAGTTCTTC. Together with reference TRBV5-4 and TRBJ2-1, the CDR3 gives the full variable domain: ETGVTQSPTHLIKTRGQQVTLRCSSQSGHNTVSWYQQALGQGPQFIFQYYREEENGRGNFPPRFSGLQFPNYSSELNVNALELDDSALYLCASSLGTDLYEQFFGPGTRLTVL.